This TCR beta chain was sequenced for a study of blood T cell repertoires in COVID-19. Study information: Samples taken during acute and convalescent COVID-19 were collected in the United States, Italy and Spain. T cells, B-cell-depleted T cells, or PBMCs provided the cDNA or gDNA that served as material.

The CDR3 spans 15 residues. The germline gives CDR1 SGHRS, CDR2 YFSETQ. V was clipped by 1 base and J by 2 bases, with 13 bases between them. This clone appeared a few times. Produced via immunoSEQ multiplex PCR; TCRdb's table is partial and in-frame only. The sample contains around 76,000 clones, roughly 82% of which appear only once. The receptor was derived from a woman older than 75 with active or convalescent COVID-19. The rearrangement uses TRBV5-1 and TRBJ2-7; tentative D call: TRBD2 (6 bases). Sequenced sample: peripheral blood. The DNA of the CDR3 is TGCGCCAGCAGCTTGACAGGCCGGGGGACCTACGAGCAGTACTTC. Encoded protein: CASSLTGRGTYEQYF.